These 26 T cell receptor beta chains share one sample of origin, sequenced in a study of cytomegalovirus exposure and HLA in healthy donors. PCR was performed using 60 Vbeta and 13 Jbeta primers. The data were produced by immunoSEQ multiplex PCR, yet TCRdb's version contains in-frame clones alone and is incomplete. Here the sample spans under 200,000 clones, around 84% being singletons. Sequencing was done on a sample of PBMCs. The receptors originated from a man between 40 and 49 years old in good health and CMV-seropositive.

V gene TRBV29-1 combines with J gene TRBJ1-4; 9 bases are a match to TRBD1. The ends lost 6 bases at V and 8 bases at J; junction bases unmatched: 7. In germline, CDR1 is SQVTM, CDR2 ANQGSEA. This CDR3 spans 13 amino acids. The CDR3 is CSVMDRGWEKLFF. The CDR3 bases are TGCAGCGTGATGGACAGGGGATGGGAAAAACTGTTTTTT.

This chain uses TRBV19 with TRBJ2-5, with D perhaps TRBD1 (6 bases). CDR1 LNHDA and CDR2 SQIVND come from the germline V gene (reference sequence). The CDR3 contains 18 residues. V was cut by 5 bases and J by 2 bases, with 24 bases left in between. The CDR3 nucleotides are TGTGCCAGTAGTCCCCCCGGGAAAGTACTAGGGGGACAAGAGACCCAGTACTTC. Amino acids: CASSPPGKVLGGQETQYF. Looking up the rest from reference TRBV19 and TRBJ2-5 gives the full variable domain: DGGITQSPKYLFRKEGQNVTLSCEQNLNHDAMYWYRQDPGQGLRLIYYSQIVNDFQKGDIAEGYSVSREKKESFPLTVTSAQKNPTAFYLCASSPPGKVLGGQETQYFGPGTRLLVL.

The chain links TRBV7-3 to TRBJ2-1, with 8 bases aligning to TRBD2. Germline V lookup: CDR1 SGHTA, CDR2 FQGTGA. The CDR3 covers 15 residues. The junction had 4 bases not matched to a gene; V was cut back by 2 bases and J by 4 bases. The CDR3 DNA is TGTGCCAGCAGCTTAGGTAGCGGGGTTTACAATGAGCAGTTCTTC. As protein: CASSLGSGVYNEQFF.

The rearrangement uses TRBV7-6 and TRBJ2-7; 10 positions agree with TRBD2. The CDR3 runs to 15 residues. J gave up 2 bases and V 5 bases, and 6 bases lay outside the gene matches. Germline CDR1 and CDR2: SGHVS and FNYEAQ. Here the CDR3 DNA reads TGTGCCAGCAGCCCCCGGACTAGCGGAACCTACGAGCAGTACTTC. The encoded protein is CASSPRTSGTYEQYF. Full variable domain (outside the CDR3, taken from reference TRBV7-6 and TRBJ2-7): GAGVSQSPRYKVTKRGQDVALRCDPISGHVSLYWYRQALGQGPEFLTYFNYEAQQDKSGLPNDRFSAERPEGSISTLTIQRTEQRDSAMYRCASSPRTSGTYEQYFGPGTRLTVT.

The chain recombines TRBV28 with TRBJ2-5, with D unresolved. CDR3 size: 13 residues. Trimming cost V 2 bases and J 4 bases, with 8 bases left between them. CDR1 MDHEN and CDR2 SYDVKM come from the germline V gene. CDR3 coding DNA: TGTGCCAGCAGTTTAAACGCCAGAGAGACCCAGTACTTC. Translating it yields CASSLNARETQYF.

This clone came up a few times. The V and J genes are TRBV11-2 and TRBJ2-7, with 12 nucleotides matching TRBD2. J lost 7 bases, V lost 6 bases, and 4 bases had no gene match. Germline V gene data show CDR1 as SGHAT and CDR2 as FQNNGV. This CDR3 spans 13 amino acids. The CDR3 spells CASSSGLAGEQYF. DNA of the CDR3: TGTGCCAGCAGTTCCGGACTAGCGGGGGAGCAGTACTTC.

The chain combines TRBV7-8 with TRBJ2-2, with TRBD1 as a possible D gene (6 bases). The germline gives CDR1 SGHVS, CDR2 FQNEAQ. V was trimmed by 7 bases and J by 3 bases, leaving 15 bases between them. This CDR3 has 15 residues. DNA of the CDR3: TGTGCCAGCACCACGTCGCAGGGGTACACCGGGGAGCTGTTTTTT. Its translation is CASTTSQGYTGELFF.

This clone is a singleton in its sample. V usage is TRBV4-1 and J usage is TRBJ2-7, with TRBD2 as a possible D gene (6 bases). The CDR3 has 14 amino acids. Per germline, CDR1 MGHRA and CDR2 YSYEKL. Trimming took 3 bases from V and 7 from J, leaving 16 bases between them. This CDR3 reads CASSQGLGTREQYF. Written as DNA, the CDR3 is TGCGCCAGCAGCCAGGGACTTGGTACGAGGGAGCAGTACTTC.

This chain uses TRBV29-1 with TRBJ2-1; 9 nucleotides line up with TRBD2. The CDR3 consists of 17 residues. The V gene end was trimmed by 3 bases and the J gene end by 4 bases; junction bases not matched to a gene: 13. CDR1 is SQVTM and CDR2 is ANQGSEA in the germline V gene. Here the CDR3 DNA reads TGCAGCGTTGAGACAGGGAAGGCGGGAGGGCCTTACAATGAGCAGTTCTTC. Its protein is CSVETGKAGGPYNEQFF.

The CDR3 DNA is TGCGCCAGCAGCCCCTCGGGGGAACGTGAGACCCAGTACTTC. Amino acids: CASSPSGERETQYF. This rearrangement joins TRBV5-1 to TRBJ2-5; D is possibly TRBD2 (6 bases). CDR1 SGHRS and CDR2 YFSETQ come from the germline V gene. V was cut by 4 bases and J by 5 bases, with 15 bases left in between. This CDR3 region has 14 residues.

V is TRBV30 and J is TRBJ2-3; tentatively, D is TRBD1 (5 bases). Germline V gives CDR1 GTSNPN, CDR2 SVGIG (reference sequence). V lost 6 bases and J lost 4, with 14 bases in between. This CDR3 has 13 amino acids. CDR3 sequence (DNA): TGTGCCTGTGGAAGGGGAATGGCAGATACGCAGTATTTT. Protein: CACGRGMADTQYF.

J is TRBJ2-1 and V is TRBV7-9; 9 bases agree with TRBD1. The CDR3 has 15 amino acids. Germline CDR1 is SEHNR and CDR2 is FQNEAQ (reference sequence). V lost 1 base and J lost 6; bases outside the gene matches: 4. The CDR3 region has the DNA TGTGCCAGCAGCTTAGGGGACAGGGTATCCAATGAGCAGTTCTTC. It yields the protein CASSLGDRVSNEQFF.

The chain recombines TRBV29-1 with TRBJ1-2; 10 nucleotides agree with TRBD1. V gave up 8 bases and J gave up 5 bases; unmatched junction bases: 8. CDR1 and CDR2 from the germline V gene are SQVTM and ANQGSEA. The CDR3 length is 13 residues. The chain's CDR3 is CSSWTGGPYGYTF. The CDR3 DNA reads as TGCAGCTCTTGGACAGGGGGTCCGTATGGCTACACCTTC.

The chain links TRBV6-1 to TRBJ2-7; 7 nucleotides line up with TRBD1. V dropped 6 bases and J dropped 2; count of bases not matched to a gene: 4. Germline values: CDR1 MNHNS, CDR2 SASEGT. This CDR3 comprises 13 residues. As DNA, the CDR3 is TGTGCCAGCAGGCCGGGACAGACCTACGAGCAGTACTTC. Translating gives CASRPGQTYEQYF.

The J gene is TRBJ1-5, the V gene TRBV5-1, with D hard to call. The CDR3 has 15 amino acids. V lost 4 bases and J lost 0, with 11 bases in between. Germline CDR1 is SGHRS and CDR2 is YFSETQ. DNA of the CDR3: TGCGCCAGCAGCCTCCGGGGAGGTAGCAATCAGCCCCAGCATTTT. Protein sequence: CASSLRGGSNQPQHF.

This chain joins TRBV5-4 and TRBJ1-2, with a possible D match to TRBD1 (6 bases). Germline V gives CDR1 SGHNT, CDR2 YYREEE (reference sequence). V was clipped by 4 bases and J by 5 bases, with 9 bases between them. The CDR3 sequence is 12 residues long. DNA for the CDR3: TGTGCCAGCAGCATTACAGGGTATGGCTACACCTTC. Translation: CASSITGYGYTF.

Regarding this clone: Other DNA sequences within the sample encode an identical CDR3. The gene calls are TRBV6-5 and TRBJ1-1, with D possibly TRBD1 on 6 matching bases. The V end lost 3 bases, the J end lost 8 bases, and 13 bases lay between the germline ends. This CDR3 contains 13 residues. CDR1 and CDR2 (germline): MNHEY, SVGAGI. This CDR3 reads CASSYGGGTEAFF. As DNA, the CDR3 is TGTGCCAGCAGTTATGGGGGGGGGACAGAAGCTTTCTTT.

This clone came up a few times. This rearrangement joins TRBV6-5 to TRBJ1-1, with D tentatively TRBD1 (5 bases). Looked up from germline, CDR1 is MNHEY and CDR2 is SVGAGI. V was pared by 5 bases and J by 1 base, with 8 bases between. The CDR3 consists of 13 residues. CDR3 bases: TGTGCCAGCAGTAGAAGGGGGAACACTGAAGCTTTCTTT. This translates into CASSRRGNTEAFF.

The rearrangement uses TRBV18 and TRBJ1-2, with D maybe TRBD1 (5 bases). Trimming left V 3 bases short and J 4 bases short, with 12 bases between. The CDR3 has 14 amino acids. Germline-derived CDR1 and CDR2 are KGHSH and LQKENI. CDR3 sequence: CASSPLGGVYGYTF. CDR3 coding DNA: TGTGCCAGCTCACCCCTCGGAGGGGTCTATGGCTACACCTTC.

V gene TRBV28 combines with J gene TRBJ2-5, with 8 bases that match TRBD2. Trimming cost V 4 bases and J 3 bases; bases outside gene matches: 4. Germline V gene sequence: CDR1 MDHEN, CDR2 SYDVKM. The CDR3 is 14 amino acids. CDR3 residues: CASSYLSGEETQYF. CDR3 in DNA: TGTGCCAGCAGTTACCTTAGCGGGGAAGAGACCCAGTACTTC.

The chain carries TRBV5-8 and TRBJ2-7, with unresolved D. V was trimmed by 4 bases and J by 2 bases, leaving 7 bases between them. Germline CDR1 reads SGHTS; CDR2 reads YDEGEE. The CDR3 runs to 12 residues. This CDR3 is CASSIPAYEQYF. The CDR3 DNA reads as TGTGCCAGCAGCATCCCGGCCTACGAGCAGTACTTC.

The gene calls are TRBV9 and TRBJ2-7; the match to TRBD1 covers 9 bases. CDR3 size: 14 residues. Trimming removed 6 bases from V and 9 bases from J; junction bases left unmatched: 13. Germline V lookup: CDR1 SGDLS, CDR2 YYNGEE. The CDR3 loop is CASNDGDRVSVQYF. Here the CDR3 DNA reads TGTGCCAGCAACGATGGGGACAGGGTGTCGGTGCAGTACTTC.

The gene calls are TRBV11-2 and TRBJ1-2, with a weak D call TRBD1 (5 bases). This CDR3 region has 13 residues. CDR1 and CDR2 (germline): SGHAT, FQNNGV. V was trimmed by 3 bases and J by 4 bases, leaving 9 bases between them. For the CDR3, the DNA is TGTGCCAGCAGCTTCGACAGCACCTATGGCTACACCTTC. This codes for CASSFDSTYGYTF.

The chain links TRBV11-3 to TRBJ2-3; 11 bases match TRBD2. This CDR3 spans 18 amino acids. With 5 bases clipped from V and 7 bases from J, the junction kept 17 bases outside the gene matches. Germline V gene data show CDR1 as SGHNT and CDR2 as YENEEA. This CDR3 is CASSPPPGLAGGRYTQYF. The CDR3 nucleotides are TGTGCCAGCAGCCCTCCCCCCGGGTTAGCGGGAGGGCGATATACGCAGTATTTT. Variable domain in full (rest from reference TRBV11-3 and TRBJ2-3): EAGVVQSPRYKIIEKKQPVAFWCNPISGHNTLYWYLQNLGQGPELLIRYENEEAVDDSQLPKDRFSAERLKGVDSTLKIQPAELGDSAVYLCASSPPPGLAGGRYTQYFGPGTRLTVL.

In this sample, this clone turned up a few times. This CDR3 reads CASSFGRLSYEQYF. DNA for the CDR3: TGTGCCAGCAGCTTTGGCAGGCTCTCCTACGAGCAGTACTTC. The chain employs TRBV5-6 and TRBJ2-7; no clear D gene. This CDR3 has 14 residues. The V and J ends lost 2 bases and 0 bases respectively, with 9 bases between them. The germline V gene has CDR1 SGHDT and CDR2 YYEEEE.

The genes are TRBV7-2 and TRBJ2-7, with D perhaps TRBD2 (6 bases). The germline V gene encodes CDR1 SGHTA and CDR2 FQGNSA. V lost 5 bases and J lost 0, with 14 bases in between. This CDR3 comprises 15 residues. Here the CDR3 reads CASSVPGLNSYEQYF. The CDR3 coding sequence is TGTGCCAGCAGCGTCCCGGGACTTAACTCCTACGAGCAGTACTTC.